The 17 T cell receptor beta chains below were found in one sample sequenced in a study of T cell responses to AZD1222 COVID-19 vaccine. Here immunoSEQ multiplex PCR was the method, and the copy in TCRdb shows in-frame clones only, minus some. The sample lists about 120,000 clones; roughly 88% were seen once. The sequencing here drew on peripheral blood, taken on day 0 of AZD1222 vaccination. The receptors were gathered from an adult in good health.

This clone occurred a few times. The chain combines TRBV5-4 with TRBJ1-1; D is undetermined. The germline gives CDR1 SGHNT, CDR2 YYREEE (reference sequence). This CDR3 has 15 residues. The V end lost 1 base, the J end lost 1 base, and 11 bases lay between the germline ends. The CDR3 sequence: CASSLHPQSNTEAFF. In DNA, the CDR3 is TGTGCCAGCAGCTTGCATCCTCAATCGAACACTGAAGCTTTCTTT.

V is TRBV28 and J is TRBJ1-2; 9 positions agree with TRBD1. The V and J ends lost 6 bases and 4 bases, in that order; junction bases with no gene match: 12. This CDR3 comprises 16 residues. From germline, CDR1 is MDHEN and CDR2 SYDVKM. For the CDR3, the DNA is TGTGCCAGCAGGGCAGGACAGGGGTTCCGGAGCTATGGCTACACCTTC. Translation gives CASRAGQGFRSYGYTF.

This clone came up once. The CDR3 region has the DNA TGTGCCAGCAGTTTTTACAGGGGAGCGGCTGGCTACACCTTC. It translates to CASSFYRGAAGYTF. The chain employs TRBV27 and TRBJ1-2, with TRBD1 matching over 7 bases. V gave up 3 bases and J gave up 7 bases; unmatched junction bases: 8. CDR1 and CDR2 from the germline V gene are MNHEY and SMNVEV (reference sequence). CDR3 length: 14 amino acids.

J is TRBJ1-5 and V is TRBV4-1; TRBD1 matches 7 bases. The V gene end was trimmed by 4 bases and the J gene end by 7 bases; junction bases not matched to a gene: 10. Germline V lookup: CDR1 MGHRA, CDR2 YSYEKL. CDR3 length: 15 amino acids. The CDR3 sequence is CASSRETGTGQPQHF. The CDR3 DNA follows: TGCGCCAGCAGCCGAGAGACAGGGACGGGGCAGCCCCAGCATTTT.

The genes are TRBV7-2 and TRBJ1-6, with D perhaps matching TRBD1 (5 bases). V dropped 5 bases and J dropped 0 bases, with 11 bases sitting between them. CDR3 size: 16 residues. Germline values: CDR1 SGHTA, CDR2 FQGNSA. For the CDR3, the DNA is TGTGCCAGCAGCCTTCTGGGGGGCTCCTATAATTCACCCCTCCACTTT. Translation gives CASSLLGGSYNSPLHF.

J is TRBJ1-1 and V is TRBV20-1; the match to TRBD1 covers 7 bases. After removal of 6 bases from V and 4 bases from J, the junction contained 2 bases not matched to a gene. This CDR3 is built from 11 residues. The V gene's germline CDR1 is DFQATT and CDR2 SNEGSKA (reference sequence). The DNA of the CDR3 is TGCAGTGCATACAGGGGCACTGAAGCTTTCTTT. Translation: CSAYRGTEAFF.

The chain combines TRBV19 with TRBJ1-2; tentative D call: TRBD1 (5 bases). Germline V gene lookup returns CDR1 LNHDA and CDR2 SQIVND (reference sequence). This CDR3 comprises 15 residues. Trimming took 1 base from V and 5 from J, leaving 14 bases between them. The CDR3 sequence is CASSIGPGSPYGYTF. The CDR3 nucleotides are TGTGCCAGTAGTATAGGCCCAGGGTCCCCGTATGGCTACACCTTC. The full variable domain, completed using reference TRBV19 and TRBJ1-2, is DGGITQSPKYLFRKEGQNVTLSCEQNLNHDAMYWYRQDPGQGLRLIYYSQIVNDFQKGDIAEGYSVSREKKESFPLTVTSAQKNPTAFYLCASSIGPGSPYGYTFGSGTRLTVV.

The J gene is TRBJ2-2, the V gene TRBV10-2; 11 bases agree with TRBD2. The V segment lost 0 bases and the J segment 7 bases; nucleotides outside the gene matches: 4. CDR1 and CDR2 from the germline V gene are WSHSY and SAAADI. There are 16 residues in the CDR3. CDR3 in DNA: TGCGCCAGCAGTGAGTCGGCTAGCGGGAGGTACGGGGAGCTGTTTTTT. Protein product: CASSESASGRYGELFF.

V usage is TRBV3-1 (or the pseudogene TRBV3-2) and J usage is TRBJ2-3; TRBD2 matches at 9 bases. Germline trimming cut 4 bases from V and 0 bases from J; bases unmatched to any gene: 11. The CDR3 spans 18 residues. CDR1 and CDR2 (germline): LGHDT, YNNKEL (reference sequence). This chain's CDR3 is CASSLRRLAGYSTDTQYF. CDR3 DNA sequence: TGTGCCAGCAGCCTAAGAAGGCTAGCGGGGTACAGCACAGATACGCAGTATTTT.

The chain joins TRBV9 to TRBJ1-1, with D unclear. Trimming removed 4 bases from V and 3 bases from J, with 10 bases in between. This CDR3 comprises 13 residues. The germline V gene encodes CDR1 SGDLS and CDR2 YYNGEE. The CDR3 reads CASSPARYTEAFF. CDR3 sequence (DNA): TGTGCCAGCAGCCCCGCAAGGTACACTGAAGCTTTCTTT.

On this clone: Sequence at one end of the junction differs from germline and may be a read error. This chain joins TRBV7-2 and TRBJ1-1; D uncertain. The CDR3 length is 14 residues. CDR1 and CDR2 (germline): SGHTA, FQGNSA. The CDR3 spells CASSYEGRNAEAFF. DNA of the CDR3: TGTGCCAGCAGCTATGAAGGGAGGAACGCTGAAGCTTTCTTT.

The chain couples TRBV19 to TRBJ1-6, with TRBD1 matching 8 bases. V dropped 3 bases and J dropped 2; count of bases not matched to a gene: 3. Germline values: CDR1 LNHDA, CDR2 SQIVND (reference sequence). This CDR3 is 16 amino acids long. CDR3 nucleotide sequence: TGTGCCAGTAGTATCCGACAGGGGACCTATAATTCACCCCTCCACTTT. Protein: CASSIRQGTYNSPLHF.

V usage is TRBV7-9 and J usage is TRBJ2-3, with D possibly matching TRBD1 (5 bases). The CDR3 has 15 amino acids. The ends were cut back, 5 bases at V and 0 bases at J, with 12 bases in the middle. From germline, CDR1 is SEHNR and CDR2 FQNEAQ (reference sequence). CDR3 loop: CASSNLQASTDTQYF. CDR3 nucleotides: TGTGCCAGCAGCAACCTACAGGCTAGCACAGATACGCAGTATTTT.

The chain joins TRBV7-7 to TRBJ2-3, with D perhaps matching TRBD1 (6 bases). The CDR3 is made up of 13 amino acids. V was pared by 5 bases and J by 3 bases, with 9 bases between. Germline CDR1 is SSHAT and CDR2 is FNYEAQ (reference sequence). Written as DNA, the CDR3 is TGTGCCAGCAGCGTCACAGGGACAGATACGCAGTATTTT. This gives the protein CASSVTGTDTQYF.

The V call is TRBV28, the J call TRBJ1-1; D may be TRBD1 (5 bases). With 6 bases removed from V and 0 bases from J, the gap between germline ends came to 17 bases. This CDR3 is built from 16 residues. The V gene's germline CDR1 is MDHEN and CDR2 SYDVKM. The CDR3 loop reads CASSPMGSGLNTEAFF. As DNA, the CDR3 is TGTGCCAGCAGCCCTATGGGGTCAGGGCTGAACACTGAAGCTTTCTTT.

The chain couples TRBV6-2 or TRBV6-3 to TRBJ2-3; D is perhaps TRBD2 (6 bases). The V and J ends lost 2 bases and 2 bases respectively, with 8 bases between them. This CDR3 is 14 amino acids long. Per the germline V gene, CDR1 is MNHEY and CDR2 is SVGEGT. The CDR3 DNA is TGTGCCAGCAGTTACCCGGGAGACACAGATACGCAGTATTTT. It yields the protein CASSYPGDTDTQYF.

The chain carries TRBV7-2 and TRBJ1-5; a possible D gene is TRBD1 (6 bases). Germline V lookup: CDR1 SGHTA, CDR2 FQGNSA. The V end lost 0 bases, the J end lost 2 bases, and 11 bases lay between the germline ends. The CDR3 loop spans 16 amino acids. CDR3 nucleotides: TGTGCCAGCAGCTTAGCCTCTACAGGGCGCAATCAGCCCCAGCATTTT. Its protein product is CASSLASTGRNQPQHF. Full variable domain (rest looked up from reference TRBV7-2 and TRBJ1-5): GAGVSQSPSNKVTEKGKDVELRCDPISGHTALYWYRQSLGQGLEFLIYFQGNSAPDKSGLPSDRFSAERTGGSVSTLTIQRTQQEDSAVYLCASSLASTGRNQPQHFGDGTRLSIL.